This T cell receptor beta chain derives from a study of OX40 agonist ivuxolimab in advanced cancers. Looking at the study overall: A mean age of 60 years, range about 23 to 80, was recorded, and around 85% were male. Prior anti-PD-1, anti-PD-L1 or anti-CTLA-4 therapy was allowed; roughly 40% had some. General study results and limits: Averaged across samples, CD8+ T cells carried more expanded clones than CD4+ did.

On this clone: As yet, its antigen is unknown.

Sequencing was performed with immunoSEQ multiplex PCR; in TCRdb, only in-frame clones are kept and a portion is missing. The table includes 45,000 or so clones, 88% detected once. The sequencing used CD4+ or CD8+ T cells sorted from blood, collected in a trial of the OX40 agonist ivuxolimab. This sequence was found in an adult with an advanced solid tumor such as melanoma, head and neck, liver or kidney cancer.

The CDR3 is CAISLDGNEKLFF. CDR3 coding DNA: TGTGCCATCTCCTTGGACGGGAATGAAAAACTGTTTTTT. The chain carries TRBV10-3 and TRBJ1-4, with D unresolved. Per the germline V gene, CDR1 is ENHRY and CDR2 is SYGVKD. V lost 8 bases to trimming and J lost 5 bases, with 12 bases between them. The CDR3 is 13 residues long.